This T cell receptor (beta chain) originates from a study of cytomegalovirus exposure and HLA in healthy donors. Study-level information: Approximately 85 million unique TCRs from HLA-typed donors made up an early data release. Study outcomes and limitations: Researchers reported in a later analysis that a missense DCLRE1C variant was tied to TCR beta V- and J-gene trimming. It was likely that a cluster of highly shared sequence variants was a sequencing artifact. In a later analysis, productive TCRs from donors in an Asian-associated ancestry cluster reportedly carried fewer N-insertions than the cohort mean.

V dropped 3 bases and J dropped 1 base, with 9 bases sitting between them. The CDR3 runs 15 residues. The germline V gene encodes CDR1 LNHDA and CDR2 SQIVND (reference sequence). Of note for this clone: No antigen is known for it.

The PCR employed 60 Vbeta primers together with 13 Jbeta primers. The data were produced by immunoSEQ multiplex PCR, yet TCRdb's version contains in-frame clones alone and is incomplete. The profile shows some 85,000 clones, approximately 84% of them singletons. Sequencing input: PBMCs. The receptor comes from a woman between 50 and 59 years old in good health and CMV-seronegative. This rearrangement joins TRBV19 to TRBJ2-2; D uncertain. The CDR3 DNA sequence: TGTGCCAGTAGTATCCAGACACTGAACACCGGGGAGCTGTTTTTT. It specifies CASSIQTLNTGELFF.